Below, one T cell receptor beta chain is given with its context. The CDR3 totals 15 residues. Germline lookup yields CDR1 MNHEY and CDR2 SMNVEV (reference sequence). V lost 3 bases and J lost 5, with 16 bases in between. This record belongs to a study of CD8+ T cells in alopecia areata. RNA was isolated and reverse transcribed to cDNA, the sequencing template. Assay used: immunoSEQ multiplex PCR; TCRdb lists only in-frame clones, some missing. The data contain 150,000 to 200,000 clones, 50% to 75% of them singletons. Sequenced here: CD4+ T cells sorted from blood, sampled at week 0. The gene calls are TRBV27 and TRBJ1-2; unclear D gene. The TCR was taken from a human donor with alopecia areata. This CDR3 reads CASSFIRGSYYGYTF. DNA for the CDR3: TGTGCCAGCAGTTTTATTCGAGGGTCTTATTATGGCTACACCTTC.